One T cell receptor (beta chain) is described in this entry. What it recognizes is unknown. Using immunoSEQ multiplex PCR, the repertoire was profiled, and TCRdb retains in-frame clones only, with some absent. The data show 150,000 or so clones, about nine tenths seen once. The sample comes from a study of radiation and T cells in renal cell carcinoma. This sample's time point: baseline pretreatment blood. Treatment indicated: 15 Gy SBRT to primary tumor, nephrectomy 4 weeks later. The CDR3 loop spans 16 amino acids. Trimming shortened V by 2 bases and J by 6 bases, and 19 bases separated the two germline ends. Germline CDR1 LGHNA, CDR2 YSLEER. The study's findings and limits: From baseline, blood top tumor clonotypes peaked at 2 weeks post-radiation. Pretreatment tumor biopsies were lacking, so baseline clonotypes are unknown.

The genes are TRBV4-3 and TRBJ1-2; unclear D gene. The specimen comprised blood, sampled from a patient whose treatment included radiotherapy and nephrectomy. The clonotype comes from a woman between 70 and 85 years old with renal cell carcinoma. Here the CDR3 reads CASSQTRTGSWNGYTF. CDR3 sequence (DNA): TGCGCCAGCAGCCAAACTCGAACGGGGAGTTGGAATGGCTACACCTTC.